These 21 T cell receptor beta chains share one sample of origin, sequenced in a study of cytomegalovirus exposure and HLA in healthy donors. PCR involved 60 Vbeta and 13 Jbeta primers. Repertoires were generated with immunoSEQ multiplex PCR, while TCRdb's copy carries only in-frame clones and drops some. The data show approximately 100,000 clones, with 77% seen just once and approximately 11% held by the top ten. Sequencing was performed on PBMCs. The receptors come from a man aged 35 to 55 in good health and CMV-seropositive.

The chain recombines TRBV18 with TRBJ2-7, with D tentatively TRBD2 (5 bases). V dropped 6 bases and J dropped 2 bases, with 20 bases sitting between them. Per the germline V gene, CDR1 is KGHSH and CDR2 is LQKENI. The CDR3 totals 16 residues. CDR3 residues: CASSPPQSFGAYEQYF. The CDR3 DNA follows: TGTGCCAGCTCTCCCCCACAATCCTTCGGGGCCTACGAGCAGTACTTC.

This clone was counted a few times. The rearrangement uses TRBV6-6 and TRBJ2-3, with D perhaps TRBD2 (5 bases). Deletions cut 7 bases from V and 9 bases from J, with 11 bases between. CDR1 is MNHNY and CDR2 is SVGAGI in the germline V gene (reference sequence). The CDR3 totals 11 residues. The CDR3 region is CASNSAETQYF. As DNA, the CDR3 is TGTGCCAGCAATAGCGCGGAGACGCAGTATTTT.

The genes are TRBV7-9 and TRBJ1-1; D is undetermined. The germline gives CDR1 SEHNR, CDR2 FQNEAQ (reference sequence). With 4 bases removed from V and 11 bases from J, the gap between germline ends came to 20 bases. The CDR3 extends over 14 amino acids. The CDR3 DNA is TGTGCCAGCAGCTCTCAGTCGACACTGGTAGAGGCTTTCTTT. Encoded protein: CASSSQSTLVEAFF.

The rearrangement links TRBV7-6 to TRBJ1-5, with 10 bases identical to TRBD1. This CDR3 has 19 residues. V trimming: 1 base; J trimming: 0 bases; junction bases outside the gene matches: 9. Looked up from germline, CDR1 is SGHVS and CDR2 is FNYEAQ. The CDR3 region has the DNA TGTGCCAGCAGCTTAGTGGCCCGGGACAGGGGCCGTAGCAATCAGCCCCAGCATTTT. Its protein product is CASSLVARDRGRSNQPQHF.

The chain joins TRBV14 to TRBJ2-7; maybe TRBD2 (5 bases). Deletions cut 0 bases from V and 4 bases from J, with 7 bases between. CDR1 and CDR2 (germline): SGHDN, FVKESK. The CDR3 totals 13 residues. CDR3 sequence reads: CASSQDSVYEQYF. The CDR3 DNA reads TGTGCCAGCAGCCAAGATAGCGTGTACGAGCAGTACTTC.

The V and J genes are TRBV28 and TRBJ1-6; perhaps TRBD1 as D (5 bases). The CDR3 is 15 amino acids. The V end was cut by 3 bases, the J end by 10 bases, with 16 bases between. Germline V CDR1 and CDR2: MDHEN, SYDVKM. The CDR3 loop is CASSFSAGPVSPLHF. In nucleotides, the CDR3 is TGTGCCAGCAGTTTCTCAGCAGGGCCTGTATCACCCCTCCACTTT.

This clone was recorded a few times. The rearrangement links TRBV7-8 to TRBJ1-1; 8 bases match TRBD1. The CDR3 consists of 18 residues. Trimming cost V 0 bases and J 6 bases; bases outside gene matches: 15. Germline loops: CDR1 SGHVS, CDR2 FQNEAQ. CDR3 protein: CASSLAGTGWVNRAEAFF. In DNA, the CDR3 is TGTGCCAGCAGCTTAGCAGGGACAGGATGGGTAAATCGGGCTGAAGCTTTCTTT.

V gene TRBV5-6 combines with J gene TRBJ2-2; 9 bases map to TRBD1. The CDR3 consists of 16 residues. CDR1 and CDR2 from the germline V gene are SGHDT and YYEEEE. V dropped 1 base and J dropped 5; count of bases not matched to a gene: 6. The CDR3: CASSLLGQGLTGELFF. CDR3 sequence (DNA): TGTGCCAGCAGCTTGCTGGGACAGGGTCTAACCGGGGAGCTGTTTTTT.

The chain employs TRBV19 and TRBJ2-5; 11 bases line up with TRBD2. The V gene end was trimmed by 4 bases and the J gene end by 4 bases; junction bases not matched to a gene: 17. Germline V gene sequence: CDR1 LNHDA, CDR2 SQIVND (reference sequence). The CDR3 sequence is 19 residues long. CDR3 amino acids: CASSTAGSGGALVRETQYF. CDR3 DNA sequence: TGTGCCAGTAGTACCGCAGGTAGCGGGGGGGCCCTTGTACGAGAGACCCAGTACTTC.

This clone was observed a few times. The junction does not match germline at one end; this may be a read error. The J gene is TRBJ2-5, the V gene TRBV7-7, with 11 bases fitting TRBD1. Per germline, CDR1 SSHAT and CDR2 FNYEAQ (reference sequence). CDR3 size: 14 residues. The CDR3 loop is CASSSDRGLETQYF. CDR3 nucleotides: TGTGCTAGCAGCTCGGACAGGGGGCTTGAGACCCAGTACTTC. Looking up the rest from reference TRBV7-7 and TRBJ2-5 gives the full variable domain: GAGVSQSPRYKVTKRGQDVTLRCDPISSHATLYWYQQALGQGPEFLTYFNYEAQPDKSGLPSDRFSAERPEGSISTLTIQRTEQRDSAMYRCASSSDRGLETQYFGPGTRLLVL.

This chain connects TRBV14 to TRBJ1-1; D uncertain. The V end lost 0 bases, the J end lost 6 bases, and 20 bases lay between the germline ends. The CDR3 has 17 amino acids. Germline V gene data show CDR1 as SGHDN and CDR2 as FVKESK. The CDR3 coding sequence is TGTGCCAGCAGCCAAGAATGGGGTATCGGGGTTGGATCTGAAGCTTTCTTT. Protein: CASSQEWGIGVGSEAFF. Complete variable domain (other parts from reference TRBV14 and TRBJ1-1): EAGVTQFPSHSVIEKGQTVTLRCDPISGHDNLYWYRRVMGKEIKFLLHFVKESKQDESGMPNNRFLAERTGGTYSTLKVQPAELEDSGVYFCASSQEWGIGVGSEAFFGQGTRLTVV.

The V gene is TRBV6-5, the J gene TRBJ1-3, with TRBD1 matching over 7 bases. V gave up 2 bases and J gave up 0 bases; unmatched junction bases: 1. CDR3 length: 15 residues. Germline CDR1 reads MNHEY; CDR2 reads SVGAGI. The CDR3 coding sequence is TGTGCCAGCAGTTACGGGGACAGCTCTGGAAACACCATATATTTT. Amino acids: CASSYGDSSGNTIYF.

This clone was counted a few times. The chain couples TRBV4-1 to TRBJ2-5; D is perhaps TRBD1 (6 bases). The CDR3 totals 13 residues. With 6 bases removed from V and 4 bases from J, the gap between germline ends came to 12 bases. In germline, CDR1 is MGHRA, CDR2 YSYEKL. CDR3 DNA sequence: TGCGCCAGCAGACAGGGAATCCGAGAGACCCAGTACTTC. It codes for CASRQGIRETQYF.

The CDR3 protein is CASSCEDRVEDTEAFF. The CDR3 coding sequence is TGCGCCAGCAGTTGCGAAGACAGGGTTGAGGACACTGAAGCTTTCTTT. The rearrangement links TRBV23-1 to TRBJ1-1, with 7 bases identical to TRBD1. TRBV23-1 is filed as an ORF, its function uncertain. The CDR3 is 16 residues long. The V gene end was trimmed by 5 bases and the J gene end by 3 bases; junction bases not matched to a gene: 12.

The V call is TRBV6-5, the J call TRBJ2-6; D remains unclear. The CDR3 consists of 13 residues. The V gene lost 6 bases and the J gene lost 5 bases, with 8 bases spanning the gap. In germline, CDR1 is MNHEY, CDR2 SVGAGI. The CDR3 DNA is TGTGCCAGCAGGAAGACATGGGCCAACGTCCTGACTTTC. It translates to CASRKTWANVLTF.

The rearrangement links TRBV11-2 to TRBJ1-6; D is uncertain. The length of the CDR3 is 13 residues. Trimming left V 5 bases short and J 6 bases short, with 8 bases between. Germline V CDR1 and CDR2: SGHAT, FQNNGV. CDR3 sequence (DNA): TGTGCCAGCAGCCGCGGGCTTAATTCACCCCTCCACTTT. Translated: CASSRGLNSPLHF.

V gene TRBV10-2 combines with J gene TRBJ2-7; perhaps TRBD2 as D (6 bases). The CDR3 totals 12 residues. Trimming cost V 4 bases and J 8 bases, with 12 bases left between them. Per germline, CDR1 WSHSY and CDR2 SAAADI. The CDR3 coding sequence is TGCGCCAGCAGTGGACTAGACGCCCAGCAGTACTTC. It translates to CASSGLDAQQYF.

The chain is built from TRBV4-1 and TRBJ1-1; D gene unclear. V was trimmed by 0 bases and J by 8 bases, leaving 25 bases between them. The CDR3 extends over 18 amino acids. Germline V gene sequence: CDR1 MGHRA, CDR2 YSYEKL. The CDR3 is CASSQELLARILPREAFF. In DNA, the CDR3 is TGCGCCAGCAGCCAAGAACTCCTTGCCCGAATCCTCCCGAGGGAAGCTTTCTTT.

CDR3 DNA sequence: TGCGCCAGCAGCCAAGATCGCGGCGGGGGGGCCTACGAGCAGTACTTC. This gives the protein CASSQDRGGGAYEQYF. The V and J genes are TRBV4-1 and TRBJ2-7; 9 bases are a match to TRBD2. Losses at the gene ends were 0 bases for V and 2 bases for J; bases not matched to a gene: 5. Germline loops: CDR1 MGHRA, CDR2 YSYEKL. The CDR3 runs to 16 residues.

This clone has only one observation. CDR3 bases: TGTGCCAGCAGCGTCGAAGGACAGGACTACAATGAGCAGTTCTTC. Amino acids: CASSVEGQDYNEQFF. This chain connects TRBV9 to TRBJ2-1; TRBD1 aligns across 7 bases. In germline, CDR1 is SGDLS, CDR2 YYNGEE. The CDR3 extends over 15 amino acids. After removal of 2 bases from V and 3 bases from J, the junction contained 5 bases not matched to a gene.

The chain uses TRBV6-1 and TRBJ2-7; D is perhaps TRBD2 (5 bases). From germline, CDR1 is MNHNS and CDR2 SASEGT. Trimming stripped 0 bases from V and 3 bases from J, with 12 bases between. The length of the CDR3 is 15 residues. CDR3 DNA sequence: TGTGCCAGCAGTGAAGCTGGCTACGACTACTACGAGCAGTACTTC. Amino acid sequence: CASSEAGYDYYEQYF.